These T cell receptor beta chains were read from a single sample in a study of cytomegalovirus exposure and HLA in healthy donors. Assay used: immunoSEQ multiplex PCR; TCRdb lists only in-frame clones, some missing. The repertoire holds roughly 310,000 clones, with approximately 86% as singletons. The sequencing sample was made of PBMCs. The receptors derive from a young man in good health and CMV-seronegative. Both conserved end residues are part of each CDR3. A D gene is named only where the DNA matches it firmly. Expanded clones are given a class, and other clones once, few, many or no size at all.

cdr3_aa	cdr3_nt	d_call	v_call	j_call	clone_size
CSAQLVLNTEAFF	TGCAGCGCTCAGTTGGTCTTGAACACTGAAGCTTTCTTT	-	TRBV29-1	TRBJ1-1	-
CASTFDRAQNTGELFF	TGCGCCAGCACTTTTGACAGGGCACAGAACACCGGGGAGCTGTTTTTT	TRBD1	TRBV10-2	TRBJ2-2	-
CASSYGAGNEKLFF	TGTGCCAGCAGTTACGGGGCAGGGAATGAAAAACTGTTTTTT	-	TRBV6-5	TRBJ1-4	-
CASSLDPPGGLLHF	TGTGCCAGCAGCTTAGACCCCCCAGGGGGCCTCCTCCACTTT	TRBD1	TRBV11-1	TRBJ1-6	-
CASSYGQGQYF	TGTGCCAGCAGTTACGGTCAGGGGCAGTACTTC	-	TRBV6-5	TRBJ2-7	few
CASRDTGSSGNTIYF	TGTGCCAGCAGGGACACAGGGAGCTCTGGAAACACCATATATTTT	-	TRBV2	TRBJ1-3	-
CASSWGTGAYEQYF	TGTGCCAGCTCGTGGGGGACAGGGGCCTACGAGCAGTACTTC	TRBD1	TRBV18	TRBJ2-7	-
CASSEGRAHEQYF	TGTGCCAGCAGCGAAGGGCGGGCCCACGAGCAGTACTTC	-	TRBV28	TRBJ2-7	-
CASSPGQGADEQYF	TGTGCCAGCAGTCCGGGACAGGGGGCAGACGAGCAGTACTTC	TRBD1	TRBV6-5	TRBJ2-7	-
CASGPLWGDYGYTF	TGTGCCAGCGGCCCCTTATGGGGGGACTATGGCTACACCTTC	-	TRBV11-2	TRBJ1-2	once
CASSTGSYNQPQHF	TGCGCCAGCAGTACGGGTAGTTACAATCAGCCCCAGCATTTT	-	TRBV10-2	TRBJ1-5	-
CASSSTGSNQPQHF	TGTGCCAGCAGCTCTACAGGTAGCAATCAGCCCCAGCATTTT	-	TRBV7-9	TRBJ1-5	-
CASSLAGGREETQYF	TGTGCCAGCAGCTTAGCGGGGGGCCGTGAAGAGACCCAGTACTTC	TRBD2	TRBV6-5	TRBJ2-5	-
CASSPFRETQYF	TGTGCCAGCTCACCATTCCGGGAGACCCAGTACTTC	-	TRBV18	TRBJ2-5	-
CASSPAQDRPYEQYF	TGTGCCAGCAGCCCGGCGCAGGACAGGCCCTACGAGCAGTACTTC	TRBD1	TRBV5-5	TRBJ2-7	-
CASSLVAGANYGYTF	TGTGCCAGCAGCTTAGTAGCAGGGGCAAACTATGGCTACACCTTC	-	TRBV7-8	TRBJ1-2	-
CASSLVMRGGGDTQYF	TGTGCCAGCAGCTTAGTAATGCGGGGGGGAGGAGATACGCAGTATTTT	TRBD2	TRBV7-2	TRBJ2-3	-
CASSEPGQAGNTEAFF	TGCGCCAGCAGTGAGCCGGGACAGGCGGGGAACACTGAAGCTTTCTTT	TRBD1	TRBV10-2	TRBJ1-1	once
CASSLKRNQPQHF	TGTGCCAGCAGTTTAAAGAGGAATCAGCCCCAGCATTTT	-	TRBV27	TRBJ1-5	-
CASSISIAGGRNEQFF	TGTGCCAGTAGTATCTCAATAGCGGGGGGGCGAAATGAGCAGTTCTTC	TRBD2	TRBV19	TRBJ2-1	once
CASSYTPGYNEQFF	TGTGCCAGCAGTTATACCCCGGGCTACAATGAGCAGTTCTTC	-	TRBV6-6	TRBJ2-1	once
CASSPLVSSGNTIYF	TGTGCCAGCTCACCCTTGGTGAGCTCTGGAAACACCATATATTTT	-	TRBV18	TRBJ1-3	-
CAIRGKGDTEAFF	TGTGCCATCAGGGGTAAGGGGGACACTGAAGCTTTCTTT	-	TRBV10-3	TRBJ1-1	-
CASSQDFNRGQGNQPQHF	TGCGCCAGCAGCCAAGATTTTAACAGGGGGCAGGGCAATCAGCCCCAGCATTTT	TRBD1	TRBV4-1	TRBJ1-5	-
CASSLGGQDTEAFF	TGTGCCAGCAGCTTAGGGGGGCAGGACACTGAAGCTTTCTTT	-	TRBV11-2	TRBJ1-1	-
CASSYHGGNEQFF	TGTGCCAGCAGTTACCACGGAGGGAATGAGCAGTTCTTC	-	TRBV6-5	TRBJ2-1	-
CASSEVGGRYEQYF	TGTGCCAGCAGCGAAGTGGGGGGTAGGTACGAGCAGTACTTC	-	TRBV7-2	TRBJ2-7	-
CASSSREERGAFF	TGTGCCAGCAGCTCCCGGGAGGAACGCGGAGCTTTCTTT	-	TRBV2	TRBJ1-1	-
CASSLEARLETQYF	TGCGCCAGCAGCTTGGAAGCCCGTTTAGAGACCCAGTACTTC	-	TRBV5-1	TRBJ2-5	once
CASSLVWEGSGRTDTQYF	TGTGCCAGCAGTTTAGTGTGGGAAGGTAGCGGCCGCACAGATACGCAGTATTTT	-	TRBV27	TRBJ2-3	-
CASSLDRGPYEQYF	TGTGCCAGCAGTCTGGACAGAGGTCCTTACGAGCAGTACTTC	-	TRBV27	TRBJ2-7	-
CAWSGGDRAYNEQFF	TGTGCCTGGAGTGGGGGGGACAGGGCCTACAATGAGCAGTTCTTC	TRBD1	TRBV30	TRBJ2-1	-
CASSLEGTGDPFYYGYTF	TGTGCCAGCAGCTTAGAGGGGACAGGGGACCCCTTTTACTATGGCTACACCTTC	TRBD1	TRBV7-8	TRBJ1-2	-
CAVAGAGGPEYF	TGTGCCGTCGCCGGAGCGGGGGGGCCTGAGTATTTT	TRBD2	TRBV6-1	TRBJ2-3	-
CASSEPGLEEKLFF	TGTGCCAGCAGCGAACCGGGACTAGAGGAAAAACTGTTTTTT	-	TRBV5-6	TRBJ1-4	once
CSVEEVGPAGELFF	TGCAGCGTTGAAGAGGTTGGTCCGGCCGGGGAGCTGTTTTTT	-	TRBV29-1	TRBJ2-2	-
CSVEAGDNQYF	TGCAGCGTTGAGGCAGGGGATAACCAGTACTTC	-	TRBV29-1	TRBJ2-5	-
CASTGNGWMMAEAFF	TGTGCCAGTACCGGGAACGGGTGGATGATGGCGGAAGCTTTCTTT	-	TRBV19	TRBJ1-1	-
CASSSPGQAAIYDAGELFF	TGTGCCAGCAGCTCCCCTGGACAGGCGGCTATTTATGACGCCGGGGAGCTGTTTTTT	TRBD1	TRBV9	TRBJ2-2	-
CAISEEQVETQYF	TGTGCCATCAGTGAAGAACAGGTGGAGACCCAGTACTTC	-	TRBV10-3	TRBJ2-5	-
CAISEWNTRDGGKLFF	TGTGCCATCAGTGAGTGGAATACTCGGGACGGGGGAAAACTGTTTTTT	-	TRBV10-3	TRBJ1-4	-
CASSTGVAGINNEQFF	TGTGCCAGTAGTACTGGGGTGGCCGGGATTAACAATGAGCAGTTCTTC	-	TRBV19	TRBJ2-1	-
CASSESTRNNEQFF	TGTGCCAGCAGTGAATCGACTAGAAACAATGAGCAGTTCTTC	-	TRBV6-1	TRBJ2-1	-
CASSQDSKKGATNEKLFF	TGCGCCAGCAGTCAAGATTCCAAGAAGGGGGCAACTAATGAAAAACTGTTTTTT	-	TRBV23-1	TRBJ1-4	-
CASNPNLGVRETQYF	TGTGCCAGCAACCCAAACTTAGGGGTCCGGGAGACCCAGTACTTC	-	TRBV6-1	TRBJ2-5	-
CASSERAGPNQPQHF	TGTGCCAGCAGTGAGAGGGCCGGTCCCAATCAGCCCCAGCATTTT	-	TRBV6-1	TRBJ1-5	once
CASSSGNSPLHF	TGTGCCAGCAGCTCAGGGAATTCACCCCTCCACTTT	-	TRBV7-9	TRBJ1-6	-
CASSRQGAPAFQETQYF	TGCGCCAGCAGTAGGCAGGGGGCACCCGCCTTTCAAGAGACCCAGTACTTC	TRBD1	TRBV5-1	TRBJ2-5	-
CASSLKQGVTLELFF	TGTGCCAGCAGCTTGAAACAGGGGGTCACTCTGGAGCTGTTTTTT	TRBD1	TRBV5-4	TRBJ2-2	-
CASRFRDRAVGYTF	TGTGCCAGCAGGTTCAGGGACAGGGCGGTCGGCTACACCTTC	TRBD1	TRBV27	TRBJ1-2	few
CASSEARRTGRVEQYF	TGTGCCAGCAGTGAAGCGCGAAGGACAGGGAGAGTCGAGCAGTACTTC	TRBD1	TRBV6-1	TRBJ2-7	-